This TCR beta chain was identified during a study of CD8+ T cells in alopecia areata. Overall study: Each day, treated patients took oral tofacitinib twice, at 5 to 10 mg per dose.

TCR sequencing used cDNA made by reverse transcription of extracted RNA. Here immunoSEQ multiplex PCR was the method, and the copy in TCRdb shows in-frame clones only, minus some. The data show 200,000 to 250,000 clones, with less than 45% seen just once and roughly 0.5% held by the top ten. V lost 0 bases to trimming and J lost 7 bases, with 14 bases between them. Looked up from germline, CDR1 is SGDLS and CDR2 is YYNGEE. This CDR3 region has 15 residues. Treatment given: oral pan-JAK inhibitor, 5-10 mg twice daily. General study results and limits: Expanded CD8+ clones among the top 100, and scalp clonality, were significantly decreased by tofacitinib. Patients shared TCRs less clearly than mice did, possibly owing to HLA.

Of note for this clone: What it binds is not known.

This clonotype was sampled from a human donor with alopecia areata. The rearrangement uses TRBV9 and TRBJ2-1, with D perhaps TRBD1 (5 bases). The starting material was CD4+ T cells sorted from blood, obtained at roughly week 30, from a patient treated with tofacitinib. In DNA form, the CDR3 reads TGTGCCAGCAGCGTAGCTACGAGGCAGGGAAATGAGCAGTTCTTC. Its protein product is CASSVATRQGNEQFF.